The source of this T cell receptor beta chain is a study of beta chain features in type 1 diabetes. The germline V gene encodes CDR1 SGHTA and CDR2 FQGTGA. The CDR3 contains 15 residues. V lost 6 bases and J lost 3; bases outside the gene matches: 7. Expressed TCRB transcripts were sequenced after all isolated RNA was converted to cDNA. Libraries were prepared by immunoSEQ multiplex PCR; TCRdb keeps only in-frame clonotypes and omits some of them. This repertoire shows about 140,000 clones, 8.5% to 12% found once; its top ten account for 1.3%. The material sequenced was naive CD4+ T cells from blood. The receptor comes from a man younger than 35 in good health. The chain recombines TRBV7-3 with TRBJ1-3; 8 nucleotides align to TRBD1. The CDR3 DNA follows: TGTGCCAGCAGTAGCAGGGGGCTAGTTGGAAACACCATATATTTT. Translated, it gives CASSSRGLVGNTIYF.